Shown below are 24 T cell receptor beta chains from a single sample sequenced in a study of blood T cell repertoires in COVID-19. Sequencing was performed with immunoSEQ multiplex PCR; in TCRdb, only in-frame clones are kept and a portion is missing. The profile shows tens of thousands of clones, 82% of them singletons. Sequencing was performed on peripheral blood. The receptors shown here come from an older woman with acute or convalescent COVID-19.

The genes are TRBV28 and TRBJ1-1; D possibly corresponds to TRBD1 (6 bases). V lost 11 bases, J lost 5 bases, and 12 bases lay in between. Germline loops: CDR1 MDHEN, CDR2 SYDVKM. The CDR3 loop spans 11 amino acids. This chain's CDR3 is CAAQGWTEAFF. The DNA of the CDR3 is TGTGCCGCACAGGGTTGGACTGAAGCTTTCTTT.

This clone showed up just a few times. The chain combines TRBV7-9 with TRBJ1-2, with D hard to call. This CDR3 is built from 15 residues. From germline, CDR1 is SEHNR and CDR2 FQNEAQ (reference sequence). The V end lost 5 bases, the J end lost 0 bases, and 13 bases lay between the germline ends. Here the CDR3 DNA reads TGTGCCAGCAGCCGTTATCCAGATACTAACTATGGCTACACCTTC. It yields the protein CASSRYPDTNYGYTF.

J is TRBJ2-3 and V is TRBV30, with 11 positions matching TRBD2. The CDR3 covers 15 residues. Germline-derived CDR1 and CDR2 are GTSNPN and SVGIG (reference sequence). The V segment lost 8 bases and the J segment 2 bases; nucleotides outside the gene matches: 9. Here the CDR3 reads CAGSGGAAYTDTQYF. The CDR3 DNA reads TGTGCCGGTAGCGGGGGGGCCGCGTACACAGATACGCAGTATTTT. The full variable domain, with the rest looked up from reference TRBV30 and TRBJ2-3, is SQTIHQWPATLVQPVGSPLSLECTVEGTSNPNLYWYRQAAGRGLQLLFYSVGIGQISSEVPQNLSASRPQDRQFILSSKKLLLSDSGFYLCAGSGGAAYTDTQYFGPGTRLTVL.

The V gene is TRBV7-2, the J gene TRBJ2-7; 8 bases match TRBD2. V dropped 5 bases and J dropped 5; count of bases not matched to a gene: 8. Per germline, CDR1 SGHTA and CDR2 FQGNSA. This CDR3 region has 14 residues. This CDR3 reads CASSLAGGPHEQYF. The CDR3 bases are TGTGCCAGCAGCCTGGCGGGGGGCCCCCACGAGCAGTACTTC.

This rearrangement joins TRBV6-5 to TRBJ1-1; maybe TRBD1 (6 bases). The V gene's germline CDR1 is MNHEY and CDR2 SVGAGI. The CDR3 extends over 13 amino acids. Trimming stripped 2 bases from V and 6 bases from J, with 10 bases between. The CDR3 bases are TGTGCCAGCAGTTACCACAGGGAGTCTGAAGCTTTCTTT. Its translation: CASSYHRESEAFF.

The chain employs TRBV11-3 and TRBJ2-1, with a weak D call TRBD2 (7 bases). The CDR3 totals 16 residues. Trimming removed 7 bases at V and 3 bases at J, with 19 bases between. The V gene's germline CDR1 is SGHNT and CDR2 YENEEA. The chain's CDR3 is CASTTPRGGDYNEQFF. The CDR3 DNA sequence: TGTGCCAGCACCACCCCGAGGGGGGGGGACTACAATGAGCAGTTCTTC.

The V call is TRBV7-9, the J call TRBJ2-1, with TRBD1 identical over 10 bases. The CDR3 extends over 15 amino acids. In germline, CDR1 is SEHNR, CDR2 FQNEAQ (reference sequence). The junction had 9 bases not matched to a gene; V was cut back by 5 bases and J by 8 bases. For the CDR3, the DNA is TGTGCCAGCAGCCCCCGGGGACAGGGGACGCATGAGCAGTTCTTC. It encodes CASSPRGQGTHEQFF.

This sequence joins TRBV7-2 and TRBJ1-5; no definite D call. The CDR3 totals 14 residues. Trimming removed 0 bases from V and 6 bases from J, with 9 bases in between. Germline-derived CDR1 and CDR2 are SGHTA and FQGNSA. The CDR3 region has the DNA TGTGCCAGCAGCTTAGCTGGTGGGAGTCAGCCCCAGCATTTT. It yields the protein CASSLAGGSQPQHF. Variable domain in full (rest from reference TRBV7-2 and TRBJ1-5): GAGVSQSPSNKVTEKGKDVELRCDPISGHTALYWYRQSLGQGLEFLIYFQGNSAPDKSGLPSDRFSAERTGGSVSTLTIQRTQQEDSAVYLCASSLAGGSQPQHFGDGTRLSIL.

The J gene is TRBJ1-5, the V gene TRBV2; tentative D call: TRBD1 (5 bases). V was shortened by 8 bases and J by 1 base, with 12 bases between the two germline ends. Germline values: CDR1 SNHLY, CDR2 FYNNEI. CDR3 length equals 14 residues. CDR3 nucleotide sequence: TGTGCCAGCGAGATCAGGGAAAGCAATCAGCCCCAGCATTTT. This encodes CASEIRESNQPQHF.

The chain has TRBV10-3 and TRBJ2-7, with D hard to call. Germline CDR1 ENHRY, CDR2 SYGVKD. The CDR3 extends over 16 amino acids. The V end lost 0 bases, the J end lost 5 bases, and 17 bases lay between the germline ends. The CDR3 DNA is TGTGCCATCAGTGAGTCCCCGGGTAGGATTGAAGACGAGCAGTACTTC. It codes for CAISESPGRIEDEQYF.

This clone has only one observation. This sequence joins TRBV14 and TRBJ2-2; 9 positions match TRBD1. CDR1 and CDR2 from the germline V gene are SGHDN and FVKESK. The trim removed 1 base at V and 4 bases at J, leaving 4 bases unmatched. The CDR3 runs to 16 residues. The CDR3 reads CASSQVSGQGTGELFF. The CDR3 DNA reads as TGTGCCAGCAGCCAAGTCTCGGGACAGGGCACCGGGGAGCTGTTTTTT.

J is TRBJ1-2 and V is TRBV4-3, with D possibly matching TRBD1 (6 bases). Germline V lookup: CDR1 LGHNA, CDR2 YSLEER. With 0 bases removed from V and 4 bases from J, the gap between germline ends came to 15 bases. CDR3 length: 16 amino acids. The CDR3 DNA is TGCGCCAGCAGCCAAGAGGTCAGGGGCTTCCTCTATGGCTACACCTTC. It yields the protein CASSQEVRGFLYGYTF.

The gene calls are TRBV27 and TRBJ1-6; 7 bases are shared with TRBD1. Trimming cost V 3 bases and J 7 bases; bases outside gene matches: 6. The CDR3 totals 15 residues. CDR1 is MNHEY and CDR2 is SMNVEV in the germline V gene (reference sequence). CDR3 nucleotide sequence: TGTGCCAGCAGTTTGGAGGCCAGGGGGAATTCACCCCTCCACTTT. Translating gives CASSLEARGNSPLHF.

This clone was recorded once. The chain has TRBV27 and TRBJ1-1; possibly TRBD1 for D (6 bases). Trimming removed 6 bases at V and 0 bases at J, with 11 bases between. The CDR3 totals 14 residues. Germline-derived CDR1 and CDR2 are MNHEY and SMNVEV (reference sequence). The CDR3 region has the DNA TGTGCCAGCAGCCCGGACAGTTTGAACACTGAAGCTTTCTTT. Translation: CASSPDSLNTEAFF.

CDR3 sequence: CASSVTGSGYTF. The DNA of the CDR3 is TGTGCCAGCAGTGTCACAGGGTCTGGCTACACCTTC. The chain uses TRBV12-3 or TRBV12-4 and TRBJ1-2; maybe TRBD1 (6 bases). V shed 5 bases and J shed 7 bases, with 11 bases lying between them. The CDR3 runs 12 residues.

The chain has TRBV9 and TRBJ1-2; D may be TRBD1 (6 bases). Trimming removed 4 bases at V and 6 bases at J, with 16 bases between. Looked up from germline, CDR1 is SGDLS and CDR2 is YYNGEE. CDR3 length: 14 amino acids. In DNA, the CDR3 is TGTGCCAGCAGCCCACGGGGGGGCCACGATGGCTACACCTTC. It yields the protein CASSPRGGHDGYTF.

V usage is TRBV19 and J usage is TRBJ2-3; no firm D call. Germline V CDR1 and CDR2: LNHDA, SQIVND (reference sequence). The CDR3 runs 15 residues. The V end lost 7 bases, the J end lost 6 bases, and 20 bases lay between the germline ends. DNA of the CDR3: TGTGCCAGTACTCATTTCCCGGGTAGCTGGGATACGCAGTATTTT. Protein sequence: CASTHFPGSWDTQYF.

The chain carries TRBV2 and TRBJ2-7; weak D call: TRBD2 (6 bases). Trimming shortened V by 2 bases and J by 3 bases, and 17 bases separated the two germline ends. Germline loops: CDR1 SNHLY, CDR2 FYNNEI. CDR3 length: 16 amino acids. CDR3 coding DNA: TGTGCCAGCAGTGAACACTTTGACGGGGGAATCTACGAGCAGTACTTC. This codes for CASSEHFDGGIYEQYF.

This sequence joins TRBV7-9 and TRBJ2-1; 10 bases agree with TRBD2. The CDR3 has 15 residues. Germline V lookup: CDR1 SEHNR, CDR2 FQNEAQ (reference sequence). Trimming cost V 1 base and J 4 bases; bases outside gene matches: 1. The CDR3 coding sequence is TGTGCCAGCAGCTTAGAAGCGGGGGGGTACAATGAGCAGTTCTTC. Amino acid sequence: CASSLEAGGYNEQFF.

The chain links TRBV29-1 to TRBJ1-1; perhaps TRBD1 as D (5 bases). The CDR3 is made up of 15 amino acids. Trimming removed 0 bases at V and 3 bases at J, with 14 bases between. CDR1 and CDR2 (germline): SQVTM, ANQGSEA. The CDR3 reads CSVEEGWRGDTEAFF. As DNA, the CDR3 is TGCAGCGTTGAAGAAGGCTGGAGGGGTGACACTGAAGCTTTCTTT.

The chain employs TRBV4-2 and TRBJ2-4; a possible D gene is TRBD1 (5 bases). The CDR3 extends over 18 amino acids. From germline, CDR1 is LGHNA and CDR2 YNFKEQ. The V gene lost 1 base and the J gene lost 11 bases, with 27 bases spanning the gap. CDR3 nucleotide sequence: TGTGCCAGCAGCCAAGGGGTCTTAAAGGGGCGTCACATTTTGTTTCAGTACTTC. Encoded protein: CASSQGVLKGRHILFQYF.

The J gene is TRBJ2-4, the V gene TRBV14, with TRBD2 matching over 10 bases. CDR1 is SGHDN and CDR2 is FVKESK in the germline V gene. The CDR3 runs to 17 residues. Trimming cost V 2 bases and J 1 base; bases outside gene matches: 5. CDR3 nucleotide sequence: TGTGCCAGCAGCCAACTGAGCGGGGGGGCGGCCAAAAACATTCAGTACTTC. Protein: CASSQLSGGAAKNIQYF.

The V gene is TRBV3-1 (or the pseudogene TRBV3-2), the J gene TRBJ2-1; D remains ambiguous. This CDR3 has 15 residues. Germline CDR1 reads LGHDT; CDR2 reads YNNKEL (reference sequence). Trimming left V 4 bases short and J 5 bases short, with 15 bases between. DNA for the CDR3: TGTGCCAGCAGCCCCAGCGAGGCTTGGGACAATGAGCAGTTCTTC. Amino acids: CASSPSEAWDNEQFF.

This CDR3 is CASSSLAGSSYNEQFF. The CDR3 DNA is TGTGCCAGTAGTTCGTTAGCGGGGAGCTCCTACAATGAGCAGTTCTTC. This sequence joins TRBV19 and TRBJ2-1; 8 nucleotides match TRBD2. From germline, CDR1 is LNHDA and CDR2 SQIVND (reference sequence). Unmatched junction bases numbered 6, after V lost 5 bases and J lost 0 bases. The CDR3 totals 16 residues.